This is a list of T cell receptor beta chains from one sample in a study of T cell repertoires in cytomegalovirus infection. TCRdb recomputed calls from the reads with MiXCR, one row per CDR3 protein. The top ten clones hold 3.5% to 4.5% of a sample with fewer than 350,000 distinct CDR3 sequences, over 7.5% of them seen once. Sample: PBMCs. The receptors derive from a human donor in good health (CMV status not recorded). Some clones in this sample may be carry-over from other donors' samples. Each CDR3 is given with its conserved first and last residue. The order of the fields is D gene, V gene, CDR3 length, clone size, CDR3 protein. The D gene is left open where the match is weak. Clone size is shown for a subset of rows, as once, few, many or a class of expanded clone.

NA TRBV20-1 13 NA CSASAPGQNIQYF
TRBD1 TRBV7-8 13 NA CASSSDRVHEQFF
NA TRBV2 13 few CASRPGTANTIYF
TRBD2 TRBV6-6 16 NA CASRLAGPPSTDTQYF
TRBD1 TRBV11-2 15 NA CASSPAGGGNEKLFF
NA TRBV28 12 NA CASSQGMGEQYF
TRBD1 TRBV5-5 14 NA CASSLRGHEETQYF
TRBD1 TRBV7-9 14 many CASSPTGVAEKLFF
NA TRBV20-1 14 NA CSASEQFGRETQYF
NA TRBV30 13 many CAWSFPKHQPQHF
TRBD2 TRBV11-2 15 few CASSPSSGRPNEQFF
NA TRBV11-2 11 few CATGLFYEQYF
TRBD2 TRBV28 16 few CATRRRETSGRTTQYF
TRBD1 TRBV5-4 16 few CASSPGQGSGANVLTF
TRBD1 TRBV4-2 16 few CASSQGDRGSVNEQFF